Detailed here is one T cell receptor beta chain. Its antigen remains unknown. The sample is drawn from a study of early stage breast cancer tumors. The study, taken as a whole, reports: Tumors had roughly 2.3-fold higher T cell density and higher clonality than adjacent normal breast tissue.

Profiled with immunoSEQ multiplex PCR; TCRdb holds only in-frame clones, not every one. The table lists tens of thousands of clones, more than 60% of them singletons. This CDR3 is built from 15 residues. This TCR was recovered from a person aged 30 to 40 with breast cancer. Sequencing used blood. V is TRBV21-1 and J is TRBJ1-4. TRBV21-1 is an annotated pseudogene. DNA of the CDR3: TGTGCCAGCAGCAAAGGGGCGGGAACTAATGAAAAACTGTTTTTT. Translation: CASSKGAGTNEKLFF.